This TCR beta chain stems from a study of identical twins (dated by TCRdb to 2016 to 2018). Regarding the study in general: TCR alpha and beta repertoires from monozygotic twins, unrelated adults of various ages and cord blood were deep-sequenced to test whether fetal clonotypes persist. To rule out contamination, replicate twin experiments were performed at different times with different library preparation protocols. The full study reports these points: Because the same donors could not be followed over many years, the conclusions relied on cross-sectional statistical analysis. Fewer insertions were carried by abundant cord blood beta clonotypes; a weaker similar trend was observed in young adult naive repertoires, while no such trend was observed in memory repertoires. In monozygotic twins, out-of-frame TCR alpha sharing was systematically underestimated by recombination models, although the models agreed with sharing between unrelated individuals. Compared with coincidental sharing between unrelated individuals, out-of-frame TCR alpha sequences shared between twins showed an excess of sequences with low generation probability. A weaker excess of twin sharing was found in beta out-of-frame sequences because the signal-to-noise ratio was lowered by fewer shared sequences. Zero-insertion analyses could be partly confounded by invariant T cells such as MAIT and iNKT, though diverse VJ usage argued against such confounding for most clonotypes.

V and J are truncated by 5 bases and 3 bases respectively, leaving an intervening sequence of 16 bases. CDR1 and CDR2 (SEHNR, FQNEAQ) derive from the germline V gene (reference sequence). Inclusive of the bounding cysteine and phenylalanine, the CDR3 is 15 residues long. CDR3 DNA only is kept here, 45 bases in frame from base 1. Library preparation used 5' RACE. Sequencing relied on an Illumina HiSeq 2000. A universal primer binding site was introduced by template switching, and a unique molecular identifier was present in the final cDNA, enabling accurate counting of TCR cDNA molecules. Specific primers in the conserved constant-segment region were used to synthesize first-strand cDNA for TCR alpha and beta chains. To control for contamination, every cDNA library carried two barcodes: a SMART-Mk sample barcode plus Illumina barcodes. TruSeq adapter sequences, together with Illumina sample barcodes, were added in two successive PCR steps. The Illumina HiSeq platform was used with custom primers to sequence TCR alpha and beta cDNA libraries. The study's own analysis went as follows. Raw reads were processed with MiGEC to extract unique molecular identifiers, and MiXCR was used to determine CDR3 positions. Recombination models were inferred per individual with the repgenHMM and IGoR tools using an EM algorithm. The analysis of shared clonotypes was done with the tcR package in R, with sharing normalized by the product of cloneset sizes. To study raw recombination free of thymic and clonal selection effects, out-of-frame nonproductive sequences were analyzed. In-frame beta chains were kept once TCRdb had trimmed the public reads at Q25 with fastp and called clones with MiXCR. Each entry is one CDR3 protein sequence, shown with its most common DNA and genes. These V and J calls rely on TCRdb rather than the paper's analysis. The sample has some 560,000 distinct CDR3 sequences on record, roughly 9.5% of them singletons. The ten top clones hold roughly 3.2% of the sample.

Note on this clonotype: Which antigen it targets is not known. Base-call qualities are not available, and no considerably larger clone is one nucleotide away.

All donors were healthy Caucasians. The twin cohort consisted of three pairs of female monozygotic twins, all aged roughly 18 to 29 years. Peripheral blood mononuclear cells were the source from which RNA for the TCR libraries was isolated. The same sample was also studied in work on yellow fever vaccine responses in identical twins. From that second study: According to the authors, in identical twins the way T cells responded to vaccination appeared partly convergent and partly personalized. In the study, vaccine-responding T cell clones were precisely tracked in identical twins.

Sequencing was performed on PBMCs. The rearranged chain carries TRBV7-9 and TRBJ2-5, and perhaps TRBD1 as D gene, on 6 matching bases. This clonotype originated in a woman between 18 and 29 years old in good health. The nucleotide sequence is TGTGCCAGCAGCCCTTTAAGCGAGGGGGAAGAGACCCAGTACTTC. This codes for CASSPLSEGEETQYF.